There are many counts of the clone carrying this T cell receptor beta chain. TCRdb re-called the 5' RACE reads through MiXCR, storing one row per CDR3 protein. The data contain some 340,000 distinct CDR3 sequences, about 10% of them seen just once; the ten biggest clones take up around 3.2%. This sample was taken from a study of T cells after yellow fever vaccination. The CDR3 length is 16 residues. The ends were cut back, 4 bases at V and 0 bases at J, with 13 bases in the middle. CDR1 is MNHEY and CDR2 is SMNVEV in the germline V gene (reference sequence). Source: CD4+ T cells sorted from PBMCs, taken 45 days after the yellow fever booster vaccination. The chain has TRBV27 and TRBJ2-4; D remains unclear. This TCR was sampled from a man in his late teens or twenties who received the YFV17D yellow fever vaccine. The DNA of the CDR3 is TGTGCCAGCAGTTCCCTAATTAAGGTAGCCAAAAACATTCAGTACTTC. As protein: CASSSLIKVAKNIQYF.